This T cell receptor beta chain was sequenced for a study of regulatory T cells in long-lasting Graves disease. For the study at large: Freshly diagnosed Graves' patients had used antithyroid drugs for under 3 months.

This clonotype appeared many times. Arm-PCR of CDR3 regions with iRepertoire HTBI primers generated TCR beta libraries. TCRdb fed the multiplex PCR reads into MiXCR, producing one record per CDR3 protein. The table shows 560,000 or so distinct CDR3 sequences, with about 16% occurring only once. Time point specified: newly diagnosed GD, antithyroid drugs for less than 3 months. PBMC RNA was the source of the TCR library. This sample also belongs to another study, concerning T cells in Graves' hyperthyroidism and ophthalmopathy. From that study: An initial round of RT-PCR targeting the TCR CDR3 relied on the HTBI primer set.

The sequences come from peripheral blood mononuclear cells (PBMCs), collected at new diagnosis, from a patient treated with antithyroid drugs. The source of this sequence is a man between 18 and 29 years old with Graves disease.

The CDR3 DNA sequence: TGTGCCAGCAATGCCGCTGGCCCATCGCATGAGCAGTACTTC. Translated, it gives CASNAAGPSHEQYF. The gene calls are TRBV28 and TRBJ2-7, with no clear D. The CDR3 has 14 residues. Germline V gene data show CDR1 as MDHEN and CDR2 as SYDVKM. The germline V and J ends were trimmed by 7 bases and 7 bases, with 20 bases remaining between them. The complete variable domain, with remaining parts taken from reference TRBV28 and TRBJ2-7, reads DVKVTQSSRYLVKRTGEKVFLECVQDMDHENMFWYRQDPGLGLRLIYFSYDVKMKEKGDIPEGYSVSREKKERFSLILESASTNQTSMYLCASNAAGPSHEQYFGPGTRLTVT.